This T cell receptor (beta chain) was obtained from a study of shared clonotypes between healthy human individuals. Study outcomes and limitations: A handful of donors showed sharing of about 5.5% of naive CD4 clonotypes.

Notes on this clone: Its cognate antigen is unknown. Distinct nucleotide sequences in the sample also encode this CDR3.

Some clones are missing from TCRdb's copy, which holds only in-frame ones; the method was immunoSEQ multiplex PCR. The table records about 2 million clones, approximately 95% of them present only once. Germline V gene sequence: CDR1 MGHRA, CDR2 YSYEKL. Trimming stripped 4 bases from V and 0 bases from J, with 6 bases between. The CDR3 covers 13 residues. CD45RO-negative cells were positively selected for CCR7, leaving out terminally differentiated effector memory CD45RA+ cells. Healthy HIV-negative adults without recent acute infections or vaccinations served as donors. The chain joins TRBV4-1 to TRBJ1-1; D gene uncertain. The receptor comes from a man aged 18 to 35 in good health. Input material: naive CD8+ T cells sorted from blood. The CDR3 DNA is TGCGCCAGCAGCCTTCGGTTGAACACTGAAGCTTTCTTT. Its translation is CASSLRLNTEAFF.